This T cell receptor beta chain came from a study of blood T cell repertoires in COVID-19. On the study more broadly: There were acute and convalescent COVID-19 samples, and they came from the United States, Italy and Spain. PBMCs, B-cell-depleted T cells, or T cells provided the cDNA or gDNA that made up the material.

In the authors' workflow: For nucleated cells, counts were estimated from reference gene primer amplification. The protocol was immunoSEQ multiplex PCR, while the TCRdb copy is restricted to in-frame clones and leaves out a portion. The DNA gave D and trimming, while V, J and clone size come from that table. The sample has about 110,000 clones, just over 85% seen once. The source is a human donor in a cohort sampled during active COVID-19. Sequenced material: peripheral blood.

In DNA, the CDR3 is TGTGCCAGCAGTCCGTGGGGGGGAGAGACCCAGTACTTC. Translating it yields CASSPWGGETQYF. V is TRBV6-1 and J is TRBJ2-5; 7 bases are shared with TRBD2. J gave up 4 bases and V 5 bases, and 4 bases lay outside the gene matches. This CDR3 has 13 residues. CDR1 and CDR2 (germline): MNHNS, SASEGT.